The rows below give T cell receptor beta chains drawn from one sample of a study of T cells expressing NK-cell markers. TCRdb re-called the 5' RACE reads and gives one entry per CDR3 protein, without DNA. Its table lists some 280,000 distinct CDR3 sequences. Sample: blood T cells: a sorted CD56 or NKG2C T cell subset, CD4+ or CD8+ T cells, or bulk PBMC T cells (not recorded which). The receptors originated from a man between 18 and 29 years old in good health. Each CDR3 is given with its conserved first and last residue. The order of the fields is J gene, V gene, CDR3 protein.

J: TRBJ2-2; V: TRBV6-5; CDR3: CASSNRAGTLSNTGELFF
J: TRBJ2-2; V: TRBV15; CDR3: CATSSRLAGGTGELFF
J: TRBJ1-1; V: TRBV12-5; CDR3: CASGENTEAFF
J: TRBJ2-3; V: TRBV19; CDR3: CATRDSYTDTQYF
J: TRBJ2-1; V: TRBV20-1; CDR3: CSATQTVSYNEQFF
J: TRBJ2-1; V: TRBV7-9; CDR3: CASELGRDYNEQFF
J: TRBJ2-1; V: TRBV20-1; CDR3: CSASTGPQLHEQFF
J: TRBJ1-6; V: TRBV20-1; CDR3: CSAPPGQLYNSPLHF
J: TRBJ2-1; V: TRBV20-1; CDR3: CSASPPPRNEQFF
J: TRBJ2-2; V: TRBV10-1; CDR3: CASSESASGRRELFF
J: TRBJ2-1; V: TRBV4-2; CDR3: CASSQDGGAGVGFF
J: TRBJ1-2; V: TRBV12-3/TRBV12-4; CDR3: CASSPPLTPYGYTF
J: TRBJ1-2; V: TRBV5-6; CDR3: CASSLERGGYTF
J: TRBJ2-2; V: TRBV10-3; CDR3: CAISDRTRRPPGELFF
J: TRBJ2-1; V: TRBV25-1; CDR3: CASSALGEQFF
J: TRBJ1-1; V: TRBV12-3/TRBV12-4; CDR3: CASSFGGNTEAFF
J: TRBJ2-1; V: TRBV10-3; CDR3: CAISELAQGGNEQFF
J: TRBJ2-1; V: TRBV10-1; CDR3: CASSGFMDNEQFF
J: TRBJ2-7; V: TRBV5-5; CDR3: CASSLDPHGNYEQYF
J: TRBJ2-5; V: TRBV5-6; CDR3: CASSLEGGETQYF
J: TRBJ2-5; V: TRBV6-2/TRBV6-3; CDR3: CASGIAETQYF
J: TRBJ2-1; V: TRBV7-6; CDR3: CASSRAFTSYNEQFF
J: TRBJ1-5; V: TRBV7-6; CDR3: CASSLNQGGKQPQHF
J: TRBJ2-1; V: TRBV20-1; CDR3: CSAGSGRGLGNEQFF
J: TRBJ1-1; V: TRBV6-1; CDR3: CASSDLIENTEAFF
J: TRBJ2-2; V: TRBV7-3; CDR3: CASSLTTLAGGFNTGELFF
J: TRBJ2-1; V: TRBV18; CDR3: CASSLGQGGTNEQFF
J: TRBJ2-3; V: TRBV5-1; CDR3: CASSLGLAGGQGTDTQYF
J: TRBJ2-3; V: TRBV5-1; CDR3: CAEGRAVYHTDTQYF
J: TRBJ2-1; V: TRBV27; CDR3: CASSRDRGEGQFF
J: TRBJ1-6; V: TRBV6-2/TRBV6-3; CDR3: CASRRQANSPLHF
J: TRBJ1-1; V: TRBV19; CDR3: CASSLRRSANTEAFF
J: TRBJ2-7; V: TRBV3-1; CDR3: CASSQGAALGEQYF